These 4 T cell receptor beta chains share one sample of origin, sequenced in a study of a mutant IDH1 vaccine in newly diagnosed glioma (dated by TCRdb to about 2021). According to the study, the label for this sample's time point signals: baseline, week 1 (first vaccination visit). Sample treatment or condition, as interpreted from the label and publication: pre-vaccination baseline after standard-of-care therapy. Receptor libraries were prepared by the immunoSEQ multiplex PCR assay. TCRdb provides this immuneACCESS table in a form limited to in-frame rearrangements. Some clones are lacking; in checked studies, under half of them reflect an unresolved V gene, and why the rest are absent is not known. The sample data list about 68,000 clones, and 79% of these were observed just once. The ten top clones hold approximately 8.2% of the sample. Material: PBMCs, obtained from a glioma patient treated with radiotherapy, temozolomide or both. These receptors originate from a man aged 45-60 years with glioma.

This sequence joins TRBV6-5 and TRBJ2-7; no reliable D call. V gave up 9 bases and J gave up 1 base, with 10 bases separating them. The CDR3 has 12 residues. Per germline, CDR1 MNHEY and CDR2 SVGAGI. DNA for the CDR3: TGTGCCAGGCCTGACGAGTCCTACGAGCAGTACTTC. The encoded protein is CARPDESYEQYF.

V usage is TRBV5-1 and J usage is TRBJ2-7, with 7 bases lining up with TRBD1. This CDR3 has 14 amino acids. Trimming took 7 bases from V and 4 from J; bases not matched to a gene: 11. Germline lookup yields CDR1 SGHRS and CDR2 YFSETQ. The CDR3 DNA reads TGCGCCAGCTCGCCAGGGGACAGAGGATACGAGCAGTACTTC. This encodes CASSPGDRGYEQYF.

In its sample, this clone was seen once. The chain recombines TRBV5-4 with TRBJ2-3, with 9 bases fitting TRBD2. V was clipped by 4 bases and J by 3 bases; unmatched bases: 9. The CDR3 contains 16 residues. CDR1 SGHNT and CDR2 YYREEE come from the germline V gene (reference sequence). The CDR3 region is CASSPGGGGATDTQYF. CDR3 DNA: TGTGCCAGCAGCCCGGGAGGCGGGGGGGCTACAGATACGCAGTATTTT.

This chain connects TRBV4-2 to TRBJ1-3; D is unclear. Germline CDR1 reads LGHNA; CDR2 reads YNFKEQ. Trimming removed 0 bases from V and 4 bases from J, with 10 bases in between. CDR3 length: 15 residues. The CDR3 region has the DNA TGTGCCAGCAGCCAAGACCTCCGAACAGGAAACACCATATATTTT. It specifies CASSQDLRTGNTIYF.